Listed here are 18 T cell receptor beta chains from one sample, sequenced in a study of cytomegalovirus exposure and HLA in healthy donors. 13 Jbeta primers and 60 Vbeta primers were used for the PCR. Clones were sequenced by immunoSEQ multiplex PCR, and TCRdb holds only the in-frame ones, with some missing. The profile shows 81,000 or so clones, 70% to 80% of them singletons. Sequenced: PBMCs. Every receptor here comes from a middle-aged man in good health and CMV-seropositive.

The chain recombines TRBV30 with TRBJ2-1, with 8 bases that match TRBD1. This CDR3 contains 15 residues. Per the germline V gene, CDR1 is GTSNPN and CDR2 is SVGIG (reference sequence). The J segment lost 4 bases and the V segment lost 1 base, leaving 6 bases of the junction unmatched. The CDR3 nucleotides read TGTGCCTGGAGTGCCGGGACAGGTTTTTACAATGAGCAGTTCTTC. Encoded protein: CAWSAGTGFYNEQFF.

The genes are TRBV27 and TRBJ2-7; TRBD1 aligns across 9 bases. CDR1 and CDR2 from the germline V gene are MNHEY and SMNVEV (reference sequence). Germline trimming cut 3 bases from V and 2 bases from J; bases unmatched to any gene: 5. This CDR3 contains 15 residues. DNA of the CDR3: TGTGCCAGCAGTTTGGGGACAGGGTTCCCCTACGAGCAGTACTTC. It specifies CASSLGTGFPYEQYF.

The J gene is TRBJ2-1, the V gene TRBV25-1; 7 nucleotides line up with TRBD1. V trimming: 10 bases; J trimming: 1 base; junction bases outside the gene matches: 10. CDR3 size: 15 residues. CDR1 is MGHDK, CDR2 SYGVNS, per germline. The CDR3 spells CATSKGALSYNEQFF. For the CDR3, the DNA is TGTGCCACCTCTAAGGGGGCCCTATCCTACAATGAGCAGTTCTTC.

V and J are TRBV7-9 and TRBJ2-1; 11 bases fit TRBD2. The V gene end was trimmed by 4 bases and the J gene end by 5 bases; junction bases not matched to a gene: 7. Germline V gene sequence: CDR1 SEHNR, CDR2 FQNEAQ (reference sequence). The CDR3 extends over 16 amino acids. CDR3 residues: CASSSRLAGIDNEQFF. The CDR3 DNA sequence: TGTGCCAGCAGCTCTCGACTAGCGGGGATAGACAATGAGCAGTTCTTC.

The table lists this clone with a count of one. This chain connects TRBV19 to TRBJ2-3, with 9 positions matching TRBD2. With V trimmed by 0 bases and J by 5 bases, 9 bases remained unmatched. The germline V gene encodes CDR1 LNHDA and CDR2 SQIVND (reference sequence). There are 17 residues in the CDR3. CDR3 nucleotides: TGTGCCAGTAGTATAGAGGCGGGAGGGTTTTTAGGAGATACGCAGTATTTT. Protein product: CASSIEAGGFLGDTQYF.

This clone has more than one count but fewer than ten. V and J are TRBV19 and TRBJ1-1; D not certain. This CDR3 is 16 amino acids long. The V and J ends lost 2 bases and 6 bases respectively, with 19 bases between them. The V gene's germline CDR1 is LNHDA and CDR2 SQIVND (reference sequence). CDR3 coding DNA: TGTGCCAGTAGTATAATGACTAAGTCATTGTGGGCTGAAGCTTTCTTT. This sequence encodes CASSIMTKSLWAEAFF. Drawing the rest from reference TRBV19 and TRBJ1-1, the complete variable domain is DGGITQSPKYLFRKEGQNVTLSCEQNLNHDAMYWYRQDPGQGLRLIYYSQIVNDFQKGDIAEGYSVSREKKESFPLTVTSAQKNPTAFYLCASSIMTKSLWAEAFFGQGTRLTVV.

The rearrangement joins TRBV7-2 to TRBJ1-3; D possibly corresponds to TRBD1 (5 bases). CDR1 and CDR2 (germline): SGHTA, FQGNSA. The CDR3 runs to 13 residues. V was cut by 5 bases and J by 8 bases, with 13 bases left in between. The CDR3 nucleotides read TGTGCCAGCAGCCCCCCGGGAGGGGACACCATATATTTT. Translation: CASSPPGGDTIYF.

J is TRBJ2-7 and V is TRBV7-8; 7 positions match TRBD2. The V gene end was trimmed by 7 bases and the J gene end by 5 bases; junction bases not matched to a gene: 11. The CDR3 spans 14 residues. In germline, CDR1 is SGHVS, CDR2 FQNEAQ. In nucleotides, the CDR3 is TGTGCCAGCACCTTCCTTCGGACTAGAGACGAGCAGTACTTC. It specifies CASTFLRTRDEQYF.

The chain's CDR3 is CASSDSSWPGNEQFF. The DNA for the CDR3 is TGTGCCAGCAGTGACTCCTCATGGCCGGGGAATGAGCAGTTCTTC. The chain combines TRBV6-4 with TRBJ2-1, with a possible D match to TRBD2 (5 bases). Deletions cut 0 bases from V and 7 bases from J, with 13 bases between. The germline V gene encodes CDR1 MRHNA and CDR2 SNTAGT. The length of the CDR3 is 15 residues.

The chain is built from TRBV11-2 and TRBJ1-1; TRBD1 agrees at 7 bases. V trimming: 1 base; J trimming: 1 base; junction bases outside the gene matches: 9. This CDR3 is 17 amino acids long. Germline values: CDR1 SGHAT, CDR2 FQNNGV. Written as DNA, the CDR3 is TGTGCCAGCAGCTTAGGGACGCTGGGACAGCCGAACACTGAAGCTTTCTTT. Translating gives CASSLGTLGQPNTEAFF.

The chain has TRBV30 and TRBJ2-7; a possible D gene is TRBD2 (6 bases). In germline, CDR1 is GTSNPN, CDR2 SVGIG (reference sequence). This CDR3 contains 14 residues. Trimming pared 3 bases from V and 3 bases from J, leaving 15 bases between. The DNA of the CDR3 is TGTGCCTGGAGGGAGGGACGGCTCTACTACGAGCAGTACTTC. It specifies CAWREGRLYYEQYF.

The rearrangement joins TRBV5-4 to TRBJ1-4; TRBD1 is a possible D gene (5 bases). V lost 4 bases and J lost 4, with 14 bases in between. The CDR3 sequence is 15 residues long. From germline, CDR1 is SGHNT and CDR2 YYREEE (reference sequence). The CDR3 DNA reads TGTGCCAGCAGCCGGTCGGGGGGGTTTAATGAAAAACTGTTTTTT. It translates to CASSRSGGFNEKLFF.

The rearrangement uses TRBV6-5 and TRBJ2-5; perhaps TRBD1 as D (6 bases). V was clipped by 8 bases and J by 2 bases, with 9 bases between them. Germline V CDR1 and CDR2: MNHEY, SVGAGI. The CDR3 length is 12 residues. CDR3 residues: CASQDRQETQYF. The DNA of the CDR3 is TGTGCCAGCCAAGACAGGCAAGAGACCCAGTACTTC.

The chain employs TRBV21-1 and TRBJ1-2; TRBD1, the table's D call, was not compared with the DNA. TRBV21-1 is a pseudogene. CDR3 length equals 18 residues. CDR3 sequence reads: CATPRPSSWTAFHYGYTF. The CDR3 DNA reads as TGTGCCACCCCCCGCCCCTCCTCATGGACAGCTTTCCACTATGGCTACACCTTC.

The chain recombines TRBV7-9 with TRBJ1-4; the match to TRBD1 covers 7 bases. Germline CDR1 reads SEHNR; CDR2 reads FQNEAQ (reference sequence). V lost 2 bases to trimming and J lost 5 bases; unmatched junction nucleotides: 5. The CDR3 runs 15 residues. CDR3 in DNA: TGTGCCAGCAGCTTATTGGGACAGAACAATGAAAAACTGTTTTTT. Residues: CASSLLGQNNEKLFF.

V and J are TRBV25-1 and TRBJ2-7, with a possible D match to TRBD1 (5 bases). The V end was cut by 9 bases, the J end by 12 bases, with 24 bases between. The CDR3 consists of 13 residues. Germline CDR1 reads MGHDK; CDR2 reads SYGVNS. The CDR3 DNA reads as TGTGCCAGTCTCAGGCAGGGTAGTGGGCAGGCGTACTTC. This translates into CASLRQGSGQAYF.

The rearrangement uses TRBV30 and TRBJ1-2; 7 nucleotides match TRBD1. With 5 bases clipped from V and 8 bases from J, the junction kept 11 bases outside the gene matches. Germline V lookup: CDR1 GTSNPN, CDR2 SVGIG (reference sequence). The CDR3 is 13 amino acids. The CDR3 is CAWDLQGFGGYTF. The CDR3 DNA reads TGTGCCTGGGACCTACAGGGGTTTGGGGGCTACACCTTC.

This chain joins TRBV5-1 and TRBJ2-3; D may be TRBD1 (5 bases). CDR1 and CDR2 from the germline V gene are SGHRS and YFSETQ. The V gene lost 1 base and the J gene lost 0 bases, with 6 bases spanning the gap. This CDR3 contains 14 residues. The CDR3 DNA reads as TGCGCCAGCAGCTTGCAGGGAAGCACAGATACGCAGTATTTT. This sequence encodes CASSLQGSTDTQYF.